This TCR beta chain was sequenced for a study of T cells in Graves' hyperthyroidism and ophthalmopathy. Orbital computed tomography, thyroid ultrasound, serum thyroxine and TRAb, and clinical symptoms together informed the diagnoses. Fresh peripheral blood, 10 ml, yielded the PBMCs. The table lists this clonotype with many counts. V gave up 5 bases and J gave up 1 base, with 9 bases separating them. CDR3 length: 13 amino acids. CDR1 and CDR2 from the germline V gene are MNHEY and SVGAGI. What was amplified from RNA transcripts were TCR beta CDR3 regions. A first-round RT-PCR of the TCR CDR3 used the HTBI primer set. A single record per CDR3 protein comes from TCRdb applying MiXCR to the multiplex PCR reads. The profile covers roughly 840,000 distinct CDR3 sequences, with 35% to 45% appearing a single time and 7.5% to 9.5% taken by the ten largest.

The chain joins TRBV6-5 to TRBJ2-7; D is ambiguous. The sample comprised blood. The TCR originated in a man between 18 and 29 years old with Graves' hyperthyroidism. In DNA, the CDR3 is TGTGCCAGCAGTCAATCGGAGTCCTACGAGCAGTACTTC. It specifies CASSQSESYEQYF.